The clone carrying this T cell receptor (delta chain) is categorized as medium-sized. The V gene end was trimmed by 3 bases and the J gene end by 1 base; junction bases not matched to a gene: 13. Per the germline V gene, CDR1 is GEAIGNYY and CDR2 is EKD. The CDR3 has 17 amino acids. The data were taken from a study of gamma-delta chains in newborns, infants, children. Study information: Microbial exposure reportedly drives polyclonal innate γδ T cell expansion after birth.

TCRdb re-called clones from the reads via CATT. The sample records 9,200 or so delta-chain clones, 22% being singletons. The sequenced sample consisted of blood. The clonotype was recovered from a child who was a newborn, infant or young child, either healthy, febrile or measles-vaccinated (not recorded which). V and J are TRDV2 and TRDJ1; TRDD3 agrees at 7 bases. The CDR3 sequence is CACDGLGVGLGTDKLIF. The CDR3 DNA reads as TGTGCCTGTGACGGGCTGGGGGTCGGCCTTGGCACCGATAAACTCATCTTT.